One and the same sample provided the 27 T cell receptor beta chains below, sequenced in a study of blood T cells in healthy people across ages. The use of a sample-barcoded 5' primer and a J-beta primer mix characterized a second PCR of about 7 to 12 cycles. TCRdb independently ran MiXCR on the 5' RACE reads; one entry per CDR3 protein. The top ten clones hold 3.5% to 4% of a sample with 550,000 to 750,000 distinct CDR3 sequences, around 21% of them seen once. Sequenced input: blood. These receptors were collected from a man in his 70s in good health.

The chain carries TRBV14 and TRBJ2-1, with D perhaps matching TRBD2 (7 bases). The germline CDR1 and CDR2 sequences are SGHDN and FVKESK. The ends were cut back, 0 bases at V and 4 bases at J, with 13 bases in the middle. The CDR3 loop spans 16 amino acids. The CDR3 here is CASSQDNGGRYNEQFF. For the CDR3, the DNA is TGTGCCAGCAGCCAAGATAACGGGGGGCGATACAATGAGCAGTTCTTC.

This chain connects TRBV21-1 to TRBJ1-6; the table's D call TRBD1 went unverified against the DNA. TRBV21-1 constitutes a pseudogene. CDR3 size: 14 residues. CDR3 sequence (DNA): TGTGCCAGTCTTGCAGGGGGCGAGTATTCACCCCTCCACTTT. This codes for CASLAGGEYSPLHF.

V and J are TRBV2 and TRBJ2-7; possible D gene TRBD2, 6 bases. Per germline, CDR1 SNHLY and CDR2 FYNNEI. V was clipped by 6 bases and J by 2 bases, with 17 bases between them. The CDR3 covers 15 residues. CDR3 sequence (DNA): TGTGCCAGCAGCGCCCAGGGAGGACCTACCTACGAGCAGTACTTC. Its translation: CASSAQGGPTYEQYF.

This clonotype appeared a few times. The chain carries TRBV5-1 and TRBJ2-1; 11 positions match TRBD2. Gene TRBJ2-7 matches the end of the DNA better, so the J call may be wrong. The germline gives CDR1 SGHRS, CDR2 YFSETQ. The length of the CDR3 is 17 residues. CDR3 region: CASSLGFTSGRRGEQYF. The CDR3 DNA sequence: TGCGCCAGCAGCTTGGGGTTTACTAGCGGGAGAAGGGGCGAGCAGTACTTC.

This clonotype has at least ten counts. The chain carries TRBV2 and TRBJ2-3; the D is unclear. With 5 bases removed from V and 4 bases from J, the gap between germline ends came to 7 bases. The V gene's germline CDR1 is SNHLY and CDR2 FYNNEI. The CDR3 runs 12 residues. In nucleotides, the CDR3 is TGTGCCAGCAGTTGGACCCCAGATACGCAGTATTTT. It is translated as CASSWTPDTQYF. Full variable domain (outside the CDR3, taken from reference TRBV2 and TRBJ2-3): EPEVTQTPSHQVTQMGQEVILRCVPISNHLYFYWYRQILGQKVEFLVSFYNNEISEKSEIFDDQFSVERPDGSNFTLKIRSTKLEDSAMYFCASSWTPDTQYFGPGTRLTVL.

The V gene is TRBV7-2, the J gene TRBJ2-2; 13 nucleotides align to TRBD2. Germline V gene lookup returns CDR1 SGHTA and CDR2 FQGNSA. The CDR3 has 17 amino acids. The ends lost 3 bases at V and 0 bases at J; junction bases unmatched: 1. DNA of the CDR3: TGTGCCAGCAGCTTGGGACTAGCGGGATCGAACACCGGGGAGCTGTTTTTT. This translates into CASSLGLAGSNTGELFF.

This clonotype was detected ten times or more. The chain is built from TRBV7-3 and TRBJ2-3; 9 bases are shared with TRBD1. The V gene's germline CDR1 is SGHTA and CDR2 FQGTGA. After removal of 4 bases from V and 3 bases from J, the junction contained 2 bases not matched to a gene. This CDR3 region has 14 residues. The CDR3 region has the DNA TGTGCCAGCAGCTCACAGGGGGCGACAGATACGCAGTATTTT. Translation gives CASSSQGATDTQYF.

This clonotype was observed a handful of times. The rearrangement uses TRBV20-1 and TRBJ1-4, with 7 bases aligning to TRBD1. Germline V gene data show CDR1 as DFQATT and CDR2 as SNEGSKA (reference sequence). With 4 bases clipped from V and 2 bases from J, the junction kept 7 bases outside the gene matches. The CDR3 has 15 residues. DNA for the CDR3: TGCAGTGCTACTGAAGCGACAGGGACTAATGAAAAACTGTTTTTT. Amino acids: CSATEATGTNEKLFF.

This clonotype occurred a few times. CDR3 region: CASSPDTGEQFF. The CDR3 bases are TGTGCCAGCTCACCAGACACAGGTGAGCAGTTCTTC. The genes are TRBV18 and TRBJ2-1; TRBD1 is a possible D gene (5 bases). V lost 2 bases and J 9 bases, leaving 8 bases between the germline ends. Per the germline V gene, CDR1 is KGHSH and CDR2 is LQKENI. This CDR3 region has 12 residues.

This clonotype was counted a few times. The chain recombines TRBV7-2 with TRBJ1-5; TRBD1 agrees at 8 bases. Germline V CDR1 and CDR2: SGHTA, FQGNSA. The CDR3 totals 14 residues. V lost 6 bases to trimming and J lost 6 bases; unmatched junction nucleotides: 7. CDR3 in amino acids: CASRGQGIFQPQHF. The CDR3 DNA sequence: TGTGCCAGCAGAGGACAGGGAATTTTTCAGCCCCAGCATTTT.

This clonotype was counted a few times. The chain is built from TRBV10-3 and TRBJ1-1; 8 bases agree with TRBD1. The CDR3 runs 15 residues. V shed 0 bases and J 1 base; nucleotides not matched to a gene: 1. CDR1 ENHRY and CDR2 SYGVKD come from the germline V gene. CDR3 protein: CAISESGQANTEAFF. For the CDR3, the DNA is TGTGCCATCAGTGAGTCGGGACAGGCGAACACTGAAGCTTTCTTT.

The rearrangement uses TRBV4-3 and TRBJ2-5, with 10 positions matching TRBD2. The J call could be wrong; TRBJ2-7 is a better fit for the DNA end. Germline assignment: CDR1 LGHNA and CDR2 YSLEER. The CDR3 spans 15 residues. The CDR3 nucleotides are TGCGCCAGCAGCCAAGAGGGACTAGCGCACTACGAGCAGTACTTC. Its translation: CASSQEGLAHYEQYF.

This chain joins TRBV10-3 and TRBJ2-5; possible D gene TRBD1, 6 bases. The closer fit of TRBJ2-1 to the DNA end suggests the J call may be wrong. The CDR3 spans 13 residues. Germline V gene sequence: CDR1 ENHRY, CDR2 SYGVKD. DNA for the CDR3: TGTGCCATCAGTGCGGGACAAAACAATGAGCAGTTCTTC. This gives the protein CAISAGQNNEQFF.

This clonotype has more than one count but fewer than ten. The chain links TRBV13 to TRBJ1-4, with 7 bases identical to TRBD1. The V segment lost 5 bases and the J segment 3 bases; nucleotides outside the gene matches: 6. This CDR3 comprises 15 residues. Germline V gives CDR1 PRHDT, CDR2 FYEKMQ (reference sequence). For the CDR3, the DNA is TGTGCCAGCAGCCCAGGACAGGCCCCTAATGAAAAACTGTTTTTT. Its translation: CASSPGQAPNEKLFF.

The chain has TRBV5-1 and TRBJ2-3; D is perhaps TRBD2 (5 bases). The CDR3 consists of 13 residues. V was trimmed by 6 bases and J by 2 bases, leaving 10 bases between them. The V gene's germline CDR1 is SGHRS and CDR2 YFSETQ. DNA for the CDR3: TGCGCCAGCAAAGCGGAGTACACAGATACGCAGTATTTT. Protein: CASKAEYTDTQYF.

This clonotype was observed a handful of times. The CDR3 loop is CSALYVAGRGTQYF. DNA for the CDR3: TGCAGTGCTCTATATGTAGCGGGTCGGGGGACCCAGTACTTC. The chain recombines TRBV20-1 with TRBJ2-1, with 7 bases identical to TRBD2. The J call may not be correct, given that the DNA end is closer to TRBJ2-5. The CDR3 runs to 14 residues. Per germline, CDR1 DFQATT and CDR2 SNEGSKA (reference sequence).

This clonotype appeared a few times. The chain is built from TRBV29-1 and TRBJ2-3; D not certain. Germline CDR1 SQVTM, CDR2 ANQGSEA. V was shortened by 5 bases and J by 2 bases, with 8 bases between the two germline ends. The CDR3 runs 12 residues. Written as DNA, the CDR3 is TGCAGCGTTTCTGACTCCACAGATACGCAGTATTTT. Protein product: CSVSDSTDTQYF.

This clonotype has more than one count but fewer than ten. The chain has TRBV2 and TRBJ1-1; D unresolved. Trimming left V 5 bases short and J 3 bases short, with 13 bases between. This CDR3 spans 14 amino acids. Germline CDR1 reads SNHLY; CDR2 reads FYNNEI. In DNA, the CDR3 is TGTGCCAGCAGTAGGGATCTGACCTACACTGAAGCTTTCTTT. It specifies CASSRDLTYTEAFF. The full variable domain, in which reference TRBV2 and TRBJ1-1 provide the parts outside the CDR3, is EPEVTQTPSHQVTQMGQEVILRCVPISNHLYFYWYRQILGQKVEFLVSFYNNEISEKSEIFDDQFSVERPDGSNFTLKIRSTKLEDSAMYFCASSRDLTYTEAFFGQGTRLTVV.

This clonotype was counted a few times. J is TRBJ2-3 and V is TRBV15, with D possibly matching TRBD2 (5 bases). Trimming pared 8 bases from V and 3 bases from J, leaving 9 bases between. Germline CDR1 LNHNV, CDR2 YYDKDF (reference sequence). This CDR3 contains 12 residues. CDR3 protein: CATARGTDTQYF. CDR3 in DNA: TGTGCCACCGCTCGGGGTACAGATACGCAGTATTTT.

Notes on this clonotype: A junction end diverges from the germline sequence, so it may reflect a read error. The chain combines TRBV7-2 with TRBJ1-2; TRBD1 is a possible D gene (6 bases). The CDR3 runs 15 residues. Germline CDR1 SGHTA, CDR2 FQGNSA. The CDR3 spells CASSSGGGQLNFPVF. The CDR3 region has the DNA TGTGCCAGCAGTTCAGGAGGCGGACAGCTTAATTTCCCTGTATTC.

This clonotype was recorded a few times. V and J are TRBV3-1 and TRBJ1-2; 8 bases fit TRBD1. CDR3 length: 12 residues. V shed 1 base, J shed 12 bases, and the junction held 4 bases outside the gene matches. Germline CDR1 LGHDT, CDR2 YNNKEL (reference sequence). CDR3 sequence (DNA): TGTGCCAGCAGCCAAGCGGACAGGGCCGACACCTTC. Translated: CASSQADRADTF.

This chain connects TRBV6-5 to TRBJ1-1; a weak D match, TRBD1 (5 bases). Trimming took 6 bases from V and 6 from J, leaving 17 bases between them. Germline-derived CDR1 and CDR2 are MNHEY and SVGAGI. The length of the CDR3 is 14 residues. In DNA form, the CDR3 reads TGTGCCAGCAGCCAGAAATCCCAGGGTGCTGAAGCTTTCTTT. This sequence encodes CASSQKSQGAEAFF.

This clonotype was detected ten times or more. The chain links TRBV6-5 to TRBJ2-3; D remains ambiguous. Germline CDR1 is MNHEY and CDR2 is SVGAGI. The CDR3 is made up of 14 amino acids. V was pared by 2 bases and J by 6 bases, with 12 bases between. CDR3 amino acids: CASSYGTAGDTQYF. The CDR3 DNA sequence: TGTGCCAGCAGTTACGGAACGGCTGGGGATACGCAGTATTTT.

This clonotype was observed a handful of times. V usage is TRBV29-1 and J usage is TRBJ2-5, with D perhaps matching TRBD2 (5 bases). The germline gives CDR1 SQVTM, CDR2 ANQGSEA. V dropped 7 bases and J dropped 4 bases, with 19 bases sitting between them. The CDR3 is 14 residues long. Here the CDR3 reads CSARGPGSAETQYF. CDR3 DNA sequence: TGCAGCGCTCGGGGTCCCGGATCCGCAGAGACCCAGTACTTC.

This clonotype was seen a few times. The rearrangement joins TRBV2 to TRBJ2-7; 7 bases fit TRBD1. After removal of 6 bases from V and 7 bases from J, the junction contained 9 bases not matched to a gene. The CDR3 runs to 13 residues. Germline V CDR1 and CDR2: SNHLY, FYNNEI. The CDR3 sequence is CASRQTGQGEQYF. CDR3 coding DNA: TGTGCCAGCAGGCAGACAGGGCAAGGGGAGCAGTACTTC.

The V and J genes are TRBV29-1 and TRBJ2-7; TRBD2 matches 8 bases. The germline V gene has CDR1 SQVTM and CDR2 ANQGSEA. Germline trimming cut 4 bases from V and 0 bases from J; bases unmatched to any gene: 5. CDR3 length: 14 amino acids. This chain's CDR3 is CSVAKRESSYEQYF. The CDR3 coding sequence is TGCAGCGTTGCTAAGCGGGAGAGCTCCTACGAGCAGTACTTC.

In nucleotides, the CDR3 is TGCGCCAGCAGCTTCGGGACTAGCGCCTCCTACAATGAGCAGTTCTTC. Encoded protein: CASSFGTSASYNEQFF. This chain links TRBV5-1 with TRBJ2-1, with 10 bases identical to TRBD2. Germline V gives CDR1 SGHRS, CDR2 YFSETQ. The CDR3 extends over 16 amino acids. Trimming took 2 bases from V and 0 from J; bases not matched to a gene: 2.